This TCR beta chain was identified in a study of radiotherapy plus CTLA-4 blockade in lung cancer. Broader study findings: Expansion of tumor-derived TCR clones was observed in blood after radiotherapy plus ipilimumab. Increased serum interferon-beta after radiation also reportedly predicted response strongly.

In regard to this clone: Its antigen is not known.

In chemo-refractory metastatic non-small-cell lung cancer, patients got ipilimumab CTLA-4 blockade together with focal radiation. The data were produced by immunoSEQ multiplex PCR, yet TCRdb's version contains in-frame clones alone and is incomplete. Among about 66,000 clones listed, approximately 82% were seen once. The V gene's germline CDR1 is MNHEY and CDR2 SMNVEV (reference sequence). The CDR3 consists of 16 residues. J lost 4 bases, V lost 5 bases, and 8 bases had no gene match. This chain uses TRBV27 with TRBJ2-7; 13 nucleotides match TRBD2. The sequencing used peripheral blood, collected from a patient treated with radiotherapy plus ipilimumab. The sequence derives from a human donor with non-small cell lung cancer who had a partial response to radiotherapy plus ipilimumab. CDR3 in DNA: TGTGCCAGCAGTCCCTCGGGACTAGCGGGGCCGTACGAGCAGTACTTC. It encodes CASSPSGLAGPYEQYF.